This T cell receptor beta chain emerged from a study of Tregs in tolerant kidney transplant recipients. Regarding the study as a whole: The small number of patients limits these findings pending further validation.

Assay used: immunoSEQ multiplex PCR; TCRdb lists only in-frame clones, some missing. The sample includes fewer than 150,000 clones, roughly nine tenths of them seen just once. As to this clone: As yet, its antigen is unknown.

This clonotype was sampled from a human donor in good health. The sample comprised CD4+ T cells from blood.

In DNA, the CDR3 is TGTGCCAGTAGTTCTGCCACCCAGGTAGGTCAGCCCCAGCATTTT. Translating it yields CASSSATQVGQPQHF. The genes are TRBV19 and TRBJ1-5; D call uncertain. There are 15 residues in the CDR3. The V gene lost 5 bases and the J gene lost 6 bases, with 17 bases spanning the gap. CDR1 LNHDA and CDR2 SQIVND come from the germline V gene (reference sequence).